This T cell receptor (beta chain) came from a study of blood T cell repertoires in COVID-19. Study in general: The cDNA or gDNA used as material had been derived from T cells, B-cell-depleted T cells, or PBMCs.

In the study's own analysis: Amplification of reference gene primers was used by the study to estimate nucleated cell counts. Some clones are missing from TCRdb's copy, which holds only in-frame ones; the method was immunoSEQ multiplex PCR. V, J and clone size reflect that table, while D and trimming were determined from the DNA. The sample has about 160,000 clones, approximately 91% seen once. The CDR3 is 14 amino acids. The germline gives CDR1 SGHAT, CDR2 FQNNGV. Trimming took 1 base from V and 5 from J; bases not matched to a gene: 3. The table lists this clone with many counts. This receptor was taken from a man younger than 35 with acute or convalescent COVID-19. Material for sequencing was peripheral blood. The chain links TRBV11-2 to TRBJ1-1, with 8 bases fitting TRBD1. The chain's CDR3 is CASSLARGRTEAFF. The CDR3 region has the DNA TGTGCCAGCAGCTTAGCCAGGGGGCGTACTGAAGCTTTCTTT.